Listed below are T cell receptor beta chains from one sample, sequenced in a study of follicular helper T cells after annual influenza vaccination. Here immunoSEQ multiplex PCR was the method, and the copy in TCRdb shows in-frame clones only, minus some. Of hundreds of clones detected, 82% appear once; the ten largest clones hold just over 5%. Here the sequenced sample was CXCR5+ CD38+ circulating T follicular helper cells from blood, taken 7 days after influenza vaccination. The receptor set was obtained from an adult who received the influenza vaccine. The CDR3 runs from the conserved cysteine through the conserved F or W. D genes are given only for firm matches. Some rows have no size entry. The others give once, few or many, or a class for an expanded clone.

v_call	j_call	d_call	clone_size	cdr3_aa	cdr3_nt
TRBV14	TRBJ2-3	-	-	CASSQVRGDTQYF	TGTGCCAGCAGCCAAGTTAGGGGGGATACGCAGTATTTT
TRBV7-9	TRBJ2-1	-	-	CASSLATDEQFF	TGTGCCAGCAGCTTAGCGACGGATGAGCAGTTCTTC
TRBV27	TRBJ2-7	TRBD2	few	CASKLAGGHEQYF	TGTGCCAGCAAACTAGCGGGAGGCCACGAGCAGTACTTC
TRBV7-3	TRBJ2-2	-	-	CASSLSRTGELFF	TGTGCCAGCAGCTTAAGTCGGACCGGGGAGCTGTTTTTT
TRBV11-3	TRBJ1-1	-	-	CASSFRMNTEAFF	TGTGCCAGCAGCTTCAGGATGAACACTGAAGCTTTCTTT
TRBV28	TRBJ1-1	TRBD1	-	CASSGQGSTEAFF	TGTGCCAGCAGCGGACAGGGATCCACTGAAGCTTTCTTT
TRBV25-1	TRBJ1-1	-	-	CASSESREAFF	TGTGCCAGCAGTGAATCTAGAGAAGCTTTCTTT
TRBV27	TRBJ2-7	TRBD1	few	CASTRTGSNEQYF	TGTGCCAGCACCCGGACAGGGTCCAACGAGCAGTACTTC
TRBV20-1	TRBJ2-5	-	-	CSATTKETQYF	TGCAGTGCTACCACTAAAGAGACCCAGTACTTC
TRBV7-6	TRBJ2-7	-	-	CASSRDGSRYEQYF	TGTGCCAGCAGCCGGGACGGCTCCCGCTACGAGCAGTACTTC
TRBV28	TRBJ2-2	-	-	CASSPTGNTGELFF	TGTGCCAGCAGTCCTACAGGGAACACCGGGGAGCTGTTTTTT
TRBV19	TRBJ2-2	-	-	CASSPTQISAAGELFF	TGTGCCAGTAGCCCCACCCAAATATCGGCCGCCGGGGAGCTGTTTTTT
TRBV30	TRBJ1-3	-	-	CAWSEGSSGNTIYF	TGTGCCTGGAGTGAGGGCTCCTCTGGAAACACCATATATTTT
TRBV11-2	TRBJ2-1	-	-	CASSFVGDEQFF	TGTGCCAGCAGCTTTGTCGGCGATGAGCAGTTCTTC
TRBV28	TRBJ1-4	TRBD1	-	CASSSQGATNEKLFF	TGTGCCAGCAGTTCACAGGGGGCAACTAATGAAAAACTGTTTTTT
TRBV6-6	TRBJ1-5	-	once	CASTDLRQVNQPQHF	TGTGCCAGCACGGATTTAAGACAGGTCAATCAGCCCCAGCATTTT
TRBV27	TRBJ2-7	TRBD2	-	CASSFLRSGGPQTEQYF	TGTGCCAGCAGTTTTTTGAGGAGCGGGGGGCCTCAGACCGAGCAGTACTTC
TRBV7-2	TRBJ1-4	-	-	CASSLYQARNEKLFF	TGTGCCAGCAGCTTATATCAGGCCCGAAATGAAAAACTGTTTTTT
TRBV18	TRBJ1-4	-	-	CASSYSFRATNEKLFF	TGTGCCAGCTCATACTCTTTCAGGGCAACTAATGAAAAACTGTTTTTT
TRBV19	TRBJ2-3	-	-	CASRSFLATQYF	TGTGCCAGTCGATCCTTCTTGGCTACGCAGTATTTT
TRBV27	TRBJ1-2	TRBD1	-	CASRQDRAVYYGYTF	TGTGCCAGCAGACAAGACAGGGCGGTCTACTATGGCTACACCTTC
TRBV19	TRBJ2-5	TRBD1	-	CASSILGTGARETQYF	TGTGCCAGTAGTATTTTAGGGACAGGAGCCCGAGAGACCCAGTACTTC
TRBV9	TRBJ2-3	TRBD2	once	CASSPSGTADTQYF	TGTGCCAGCAGCCCTAGCGGGACCGCAGATACGCAGTATTTT
TRBV5-4	TRBJ1-3	TRBD1	-	CASSLDGRGTGNTIYF	TGTGCCAGCAGCTTGGATGGCAGGGGGACCGGAAACACCATATATTTT
TRBV9	TRBJ2-3	-	once	CASSVSRSDTQYF	TGTGCCAGCAGCGTCTCCCGGTCAGATACGCAGTATTTT
TRBV19	TRBJ1-5	-	few	CASSPQRPNQPQHF	TGTGCCAGTAGTCCACAGCGGCCCAATCAGCCCCAGCATTTT
TRBV14	TRBJ2-3	-	-	CASSQVSRRGLTDTQYF	TGTGCCAGCAGCCAAGTTTCCCGGCGGGGCCTCACAGATACGCAGTATTTT
TRBV4-3	TRBJ1-2	TRBD1	-	CASSQAGGAGGYTF	TGCGCCAGCAGCCAGGCAGGGGGCGCCGGGGGCTACACCTTC
TRBV29-1	TRBJ1-3	-	-	CSVVEFSGNTIYF	TGCAGCGTTGTGGAGTTCTCTGGAAACACCATATATTTT
TRBV27	TRBJ1-1	-	-	CASSPRQGGTEAFF	TGTGCCAGCAGTCCTCGGCAGGGTGGGACTGAAGCTTTCTTT
TRBV7-3	TRBJ2-6	-	once	CASSNVFSGANVLTF	TGTGCCAGCAGCAACGTTTTCTCTGGGGCCAACGTCCTGACTTTC
TRBV30	TRBJ1-2	-	-	CAWSVPLKNSGGSF	TGTGCCTGGAGTGTTCCCCTCAAGAACAGCGGCGGGTCCTTC
TRBV7-9	TRBJ2-4	TRBD2	-	CAIWDYYLAKNIQYF	TGTGCCATCTGGGACTACTATCTAGCCAAAAACATTCAGTACTTC
TRBV5-5	TRBJ2-2	-	-	CASSLVARTGELFF	TGTGCCAGCAGCTTGGTTGCGCGAACCGGGGAGCTGTTTTTT
TRBV29-1	TRBJ2-3	-	-	CSVRGTDTQYF	TGCAGCGTTCGCGGGACAGATACGCAGTATTTT
TRBV28	TRBJ2-1	-	-	CASSSGASSRYNEQFF	TGTGCCAGCAGTTCAGGGGCGTCTTCCCGCTACAATGAGCAGTTCTTC
TRBV28	TRBJ1-4	TRBD1	-	CASSEYDRGDEKLFF	TGTGCCAGCAGTGAGTACGACAGGGGCGATGAAAAACTGTTTTTT
TRBV19	TRBJ1-4	-	-	CASSKGNEKLFF	TGTGCCAGTAGTAAGGGGAATGAAAAACTGTTTTTT
TRBV28	TRBJ2-1	TRBD2	-	CASSLGGSSYNEQFF	TGTGCCAGCAGTTTGGGCGGGAGCTCCTACAATGAGCAGTTCTTC
TRBV28	TRBJ2-1	-	-	CASSTTRPNEQFF	TGTGCCAGCAGTACAACACGACCAAATGAGCAGTTCTTC
TRBV30	TRBJ2-5	-	once	CALLGIAETQYF	TGTGCCTTGCTGGGAATTGCCGAGACCCAGTACTTC
TRBV7-6	TRBJ2-1	-	-	CASSLVSPLAQAYNEQFF	TGTGCCAGCAGCTTAGTCTCCCCCTTGGCACAAGCCTACAATGAGCAGTTCTTC
TRBV5-1	TRBJ1-4	-	-	CASSLSPPGPSGELFF	TGCGCCAGCAGCTTGTCCCCCCCGGGCCCCTCGGGCGAGCTGTTTTTT
TRBV29-1	TRBJ2-4	-	-	CSVRQAKNIQYF	TGCAGCGTCCGACAAGCCAAAAACATTCAGTACTTC
TRBV5-1	TRBJ2-3	-	-	CASSLLGRTRTDTQYF	TGCGCCAGCAGCTTGTTGGGGAGAACTCGCACAGATACGCAGTATTTT
TRBV19	TRBJ2-1	-	-	CASKKTVADNEQFF	TGTGCCAGCAAGAAGACAGTAGCAGACAATGAGCAGTTCTTC
TRBV19	TRBJ1-5	TRBD1	-	CASSGTGGTQPQHF	TGTGCCAGTAGTGGGACAGGGGGAACTCAGCCCCAGCATTTT
TRBV29-1	TRBJ1-2	TRBD1	-	CSVWTGGFGYTF	TGCAGCGTTTGGACAGGGGGATTTGGCTACACCTTC
TRBV18	TRBJ1-4	TRBD1	-	CASSPRSGGSTNEKLFF	TGTGCCAGCTCACCAAGATCAGGGGGATCAACTAATGAAAAACTGTTTTTT
TRBV5-1	TRBJ2-7	-	-	CASSLVLDEQYF	TGCGCCAGCAGCCTAGTTTTAGACGAGCAGTACTTC
TRBV5-1	TRBJ1-2	-	few	CASSLDGGYYGYTF	TGCGCCAGCAGCTTGGATGGGGGATACTATGGCTACACCTTC
TRBV19	TRBJ2-1	TRBD2	-	CASSMASGRWYEQFF	TGTGCCAGTAGTATGGCTAGCGGGAGATGGTATGAGCAGTTCTTC
TRBV14	TRBJ2-7	TRBD1	-	CASGDSLTYEQYF	TGTGCCAGCGGGGACAGCTTGACCTACGAGCAGTACTTC
TRBV23-1	TRBJ2-1	-	-	CASSQSVYQGEDNEQFF	TGCGCCAGCAGTCAATCGGTTTACCAGGGTGAGGACAATGAGCAGTTCTTC
TRBV18	TRBJ2-1	TRBD2	-	CASSPPTSGRLSSYNEQFF	TGTGCCAGCTCACCACCGACTAGCGGGAGGCTGAGCTCCTACAATGAGCAGTTCTTC
TRBV28	TRBJ1-2	TRBD1	-	CASSRTGHYGYTF	TGTGCCAGCAGTCGGACAGGCCACTATGGCTACACCTTC
TRBV6-1	TRBJ2-1	-	few	CASSGDRGIYNEQFF	TGTGCCTCCTCAGGGGATCGCGGGATCTACAATGAGCAGTTCTTC
TRBV11-3	TRBJ2-7	TRBD2	-	CASSRGGTSGYEQYF	TGTGCCAGCAGCAGAGGCGGGACTAGCGGGTACGAGCAGTACTTC